The next 24 T cell receptor beta chains were all read from a single sample in a study of blood T cells in healthy people across ages. PCR was performed a second time for about 7 to 11 cycles using a sample-barcoded 5' primer and a J-beta primer mix. TCRdb ran MiXCR on the 5' RACE reads and lists one entry per CDR3 protein. The sample yields 650,000 to 700,000 distinct CDR3 sequences, over 40% seen once. Sequenced input: blood. Receptors were obtained from an elderly woman in good health.

This clonotype was picked up one time. The chain employs TRBV6-1 and TRBJ2-1; tentatively, D is TRBD1 or TRBD2 (5 bases each). The CDR3 length is 12 residues. V dropped 6 bases and J dropped 6 bases, with 9 bases sitting between them. In germline, CDR1 is MNHNS, CDR2 SASEGT. The CDR3 reads CASRSGTNEQFF. CDR3 coding DNA: TGTGCCAGCAGATCCGGGACCAATGAGCAGTTCTTC.

The sample holds a few counts of this clonotype. This chain uses TRBV5-5 with TRBJ1-6, with D tentatively TRBD1 (5 bases). This CDR3 has 13 residues. Germline-derived CDR1 and CDR2 are SGHKS and YYEKEE (reference sequence). Trimming removed 4 bases from V and 5 bases from J, with 7 bases in between. DNA of the CDR3: TGTGCCAGCAGCCAGGGTGATAATTCACCCCTCCACTTT. Residues: CASSQGDNSPLHF.

The chain links TRBV20-1 to TRBJ2-1; no definite D call. Germline CDR1 DFQATT, CDR2 SNEGSKA (reference sequence). Trimming removed 5 bases from V and 3 bases from J, with 8 bases in between. The CDR3 loop spans 12 amino acids. The CDR3 DNA is TGCAGTGCTGAGCCCAGCTACAATGAGCAGTTCTTC. It is translated as CSAEPSYNEQFF.

This clonotype was recorded at least ten times. The rearrangement links TRBV20-1 to TRBJ2-3; perhaps TRBD1 as D (5 bases). The CDR3 is 12 residues long. Per germline, CDR1 DFQATT and CDR2 SNEGSKA (reference sequence). The germline V and J ends were trimmed by 8 bases and 5 bases, with 14 bases remaining between them. DNA for the CDR3: TGCAGTCTCAGGGTGTCGAGAGATACGCAGTATTTT. It yields the protein CSLRVSRDTQYF.

This clonotype has just a few counts. The chain is built from TRBV20-1 and TRBJ2-3, with a weak D call TRBD2 (6 bases). V lost 3 bases and J lost 4, with 14 bases in between. In germline, CDR1 is DFQATT, CDR2 SNEGSKA (reference sequence). The CDR3 runs 14 residues. CDR3 amino acids: CSASNRRGPDTQYF. CDR3 DNA sequence: TGCAGTGCTAGCAACCGGCGGGGCCCAGATACGCAGTATTTT.

Worth noting for this clonotype: Given a much more abundant clone one base away, this may be a read error. The CDR3 coding sequence is TGTGCCAGCAGGGCCGGGACAGGGAGGAATGAGCAGTACTTC. This encodes CASRAGTGRNEQYF. The V and J genes are TRBV6-5 and TRBJ2-5, with 9 positions matching TRBD1. The junction had 13 bases not matched to a gene; V was cut back by 6 bases and J by 11 bases. The CDR3 covers 14 residues. CDR1 and CDR2 (germline): MNHEY, SVGAGI.

This chain joins TRBV20-1 and TRBJ2-3, with 8 bases matching TRBD2. The CDR3 length is 13 residues. Germline lookup yields CDR1 DFQATT and CDR2 SNEGSKA (reference sequence). The CDR3 reads CRAVAGSTDTQYF. The CDR3 nucleotides read TGCAGAGCCGTAGCGGGAAGCACAGATACGCAGTATTTT.

This clonotype showed up just a few times. The V gene is TRBV24-1, the J gene TRBJ2-7; D ambiguous. The CDR3 consists of 12 residues. CDR1 and CDR2 from the germline V gene are KGHDR and SFDVKD. V shed 1 base and J shed 12 bases, with 12 bases lying between them. This chain's CDR3 is CATSDFPGWGYF. CDR3 DNA: TGTGCCACCAGTGATTTCCCAGGTTGGGGGTACTTC.

This clonotype has a count of ten or more. This sequence joins TRBV7-2 and TRBJ2-1; 7 bases agree with TRBD2. In germline, CDR1 is SGHTA, CDR2 FQGNSA. Trimming at V came to 8 bases and at J to 7 bases, leaving 8 bases not matched to a gene. The CDR3 extends over 13 amino acids. The CDR3 bases are TGTGCCAGCGAGCGGGGTGTACGGAATGAGCAGTTCTTC. Translating it yields CASERGVRNEQFF.

This clonotype came up many times. The rearrangement joins TRBV7-3 to TRBJ2-1, with unresolved D. This CDR3 is 15 amino acids long. V gave up 2 bases and J gave up 0 bases, with 8 bases separating them. From germline, CDR1 is SGHTA and CDR2 FQGTGA. In DNA form, the CDR3 reads TGTGCCAGCAGCTTATTTGCGGTCTCCTACAATGAGCAGTTCTTC. This codes for CASSLFAVSYNEQFF.

The chain is built from TRBV4-1 and TRBJ1-6; TRBD1 matches at 7 bases. J was trimmed by 1 base and V by 4 bases; bases with no gene match: 10. CDR3 size: 18 residues. Per germline, CDR1 MGHRA and CDR2 YSYEKL. DNA for the CDR3: TGCGCCAGCAGCCTACAGGGGAAGGGGGTTTCCTATAATTCACCCCTCCACTTT. It codes for CASSLQGKGVSYNSPLHF.

This clonotype came up many times. This chain connects TRBV11-2 to TRBJ2-7, with 10 bases fitting TRBD2. There are 17 residues in the CDR3. CDR1 is SGHAT, CDR2 FQNNGV, per germline. The trim removed 4 bases at V and 6 bases at J, leaving 15 bases unmatched. In DNA, the CDR3 is TGTGCCAGCAGCTCACCCCGCCCGCTAGCGGGAGATGTCGAGCAGTACTTC. This gives the protein CASSSPRPLAGDVEQYF.

This chain joins TRBV6-5 and TRBJ2-2; D not certain. With 6 bases removed from V and 0 bases from J, the gap between germline ends came to 8 bases. Germline V gene lookup returns CDR1 MNHEY and CDR2 SVGAGI. The CDR3 extends over 14 amino acids. This chain's CDR3 is CASRERANTGELFF. The CDR3 region has the DNA TGTGCCAGCAGGGAACGGGCGAACACCGGGGAGCTGTTTTTT.

The V and J genes are TRBV20-1 and TRBJ2-1; 10 nucleotides align to TRBD2. Unmatched junction bases numbered 11, after V lost 7 bases and J lost 8 bases. This CDR3 has 14 amino acids. Germline loops: CDR1 DFQATT, CDR2 SNEGSKA (reference sequence). The CDR3 region is CSESGTSVYDEQFF. The CDR3 DNA reads as TGCAGTGAATCCGGGACTAGCGTTTACGATGAGCAGTTCTTC.

Comments on this clonotype: Possible read error: a much larger clone is one base away. V gene TRBV27 combines with J gene TRBJ2-1, with TRBD2 identical over 11 bases. Trimming cost V 5 bases and J 10 bases; bases outside gene matches: 13. The CDR3 consists of 16 residues. The V gene's germline CDR1 is MNHEY and CDR2 SMNVEV (reference sequence). The CDR3 here is CASSPLAGVLRKEQFF. The CDR3 DNA follows: TGTGCCAGCAGTCCACTAGCGGGGGTACTAAGGAAGGAGCAGTTCTTC.

The chain combines TRBV20-1 with TRBJ2-7, with 10 bases matching TRBD2. The J call may be wrong; the DNA end is better matched by TRBJ2-5. CDR1 is DFQATT and CDR2 is SNEGSKA in the germline V gene (reference sequence). This CDR3 contains 14 residues. The CDR3 loop reads CSAEHTSGVETQYF. The CDR3 DNA is TGCAGTGCGGAACACACTAGCGGGGTAGAGACCCAGTACTTC.

This clonotype has only a few counts. CDR3 sequence: CSARDLAGPSYNEQFF. The CDR3 coding sequence is TGCAGTGCTAGAGACCTAGCGGGACCCTCCTACAATGAGCAGTTCTTC. This chain connects TRBV20-1 to TRBJ2-1; 9 nucleotides agree with TRBD2. The trim removed 0 bases at V and 0 bases at J, leaving 3 bases unmatched. Germline V gives CDR1 DFQATT, CDR2 SNEGSKA (reference sequence). The CDR3 has 16 amino acids.

This clonotype was observed once. The junction differs from germline at one of its ends, possibly a read error. V is TRBV9 and J is TRBJ2-5; D is possibly TRBD2 (5 bases). The V gene's germline CDR1 is SGDLS and CDR2 YYNGEE. This CDR3 has 13 amino acids. The CDR3 is CTSSVAHQETQYF. In DNA, the CDR3 is TGTACCAGCAGCGTAGCGCACCAAGAGACCCAGTACTTC.

The gene calls are TRBV29-1 and TRBJ2-5; 7 positions match TRBD2. The assigned J gene may be wrong: the sequence end matches TRBJ2-7 better. The CDR3 sequence is 13 residues long. Germline lookup yields CDR1 SQVTM and CDR2 ANQGSEA. CDR3: CSVGGLSLYEQYF. The CDR3 coding sequence is TGCAGCGTTGGGGGACTATCGCTTTACGAGCAGTACTTC.

This clonotype was recorded at least ten times. The gene calls are TRBV5-1 and TRBJ1-1; tentatively, D is TRBD1 (6 bases). Germline CDR1 SGHRS, CDR2 YFSETQ. The V and J ends lost 7 bases and 8 bases respectively, with 18 bases between them. The CDR3 extends over 13 amino acids. CDR3 DNA: TGCGCCAGCCGGATCGGGACACTAGGGGAAGCTTTCTTT. This gives the protein CASRIGTLGEAFF.

This clonotype has more than one count but fewer than ten. The chain links TRBV20-1 to TRBJ2-5; D might be TRBD1 or TRBD2, each matching 5 bases. Germline CDR1 reads DFQATT; CDR2 reads SNEGSKA (reference sequence). The germline V and J ends were trimmed by 6 bases and 4 bases, with 21 bases remaining between them. The CDR3 is 15 residues long. Written as DNA, the CDR3 is TGCAGTGCCACCCCAGGGACGGCAAATAGAGAGACCCAGTACTTC. Its translation: CSATPGTANRETQYF.

Notes on this clonotype: Since a much larger clone is just one base distant, this may be a read error. V gene TRBV24-1 combines with J gene TRBJ2-3; D not certain. Germline lookup yields CDR1 KGHDR and CDR2 SFDVKD. CDR3 size: 14 residues. This chain's CDR3 is CTTSDLLYSDTQYF. The CDR3 DNA reads as TGTACCACCAGTGATTTGCTGTATTCAGATACGCAGTATTTT.

The chain joins TRBV29-1 to TRBJ2-5; TRBD2 agrees at 12 bases. Gene TRBJ2-7 matches the end of the DNA better, so the J call may be wrong. Germline V gene data show CDR1 as SQVTM and CDR2 as ANQGSEA. The CDR3 sequence is 14 residues long. The CDR3 here is CSVSLAGGNNEQYF. In DNA form, the CDR3 reads TGCAGCGTTTCACTAGCGGGAGGTAACAACGAGCAGTACTTC.

To note about this clonotype: A much larger clonotype is one base distant, so this may be a read error. This rearrangement joins TRBV6-5 to TRBJ2-7, with 8 bases that match TRBD1. CDR3 length: 16 residues. CDR1 is MNHEY and CDR2 is SVGAGI in the germline V gene. The ends lost 7 bases at V and 0 bases at J; junction bases unmatched: 11. The CDR3 DNA sequence: TGTGCCAGCACTCTAAACGGGGACAGGCGCTCCTACGAGCAGTACTTC. Residues: CASTLNGDRRSYEQYF.